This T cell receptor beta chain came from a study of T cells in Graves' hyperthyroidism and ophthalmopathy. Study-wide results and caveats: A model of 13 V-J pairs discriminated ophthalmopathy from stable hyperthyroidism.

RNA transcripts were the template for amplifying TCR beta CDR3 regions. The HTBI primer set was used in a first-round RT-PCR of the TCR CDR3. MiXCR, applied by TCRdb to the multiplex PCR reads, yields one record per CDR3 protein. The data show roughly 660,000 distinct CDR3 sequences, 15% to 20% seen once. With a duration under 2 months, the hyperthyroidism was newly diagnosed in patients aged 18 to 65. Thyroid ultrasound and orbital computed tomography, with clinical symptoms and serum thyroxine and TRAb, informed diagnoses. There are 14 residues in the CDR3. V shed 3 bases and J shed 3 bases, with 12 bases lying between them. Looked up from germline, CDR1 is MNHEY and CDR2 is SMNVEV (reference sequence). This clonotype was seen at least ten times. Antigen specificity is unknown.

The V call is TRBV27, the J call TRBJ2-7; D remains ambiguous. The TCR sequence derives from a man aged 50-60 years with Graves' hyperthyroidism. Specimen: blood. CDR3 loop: CASSFLDRFYEQYF. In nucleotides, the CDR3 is TGTGCCAGCAGTTTCCTAGACCGGTTCTACGAGCAGTACTTC.